This entry describes one T cell receptor beta chain. This sample was taken from a study of radiotherapy plus CTLA-4 blockade in lung cancer. This CDR3 has 15 residues. Trimming took 0 bases from V and 4 from J, leaving 11 bases between them. The germline CDR1 and CDR2 sequences are SGHRS and YFSETQ. Profiling relied on immunoSEQ multiplex PCR, and the TCRdb table lists in-frame clones only, not all of them. The repertoire consists of 25,000 to 35,000 clones, with approximately 80% occurring once and the leading ten covering roughly a sixth. The study treated chemo-refractory metastatic non-small-cell lung cancer patients with focal radiation plus ipilimumab CTLA-4 blockade.

The genes are TRBV5-1 and TRBJ2-1; a weak D match, TRBD2 (5 bases). Sample: peripheral blood, taken from a patient treated with radiotherapy plus ipilimumab. This sequence was found in a human donor with non-small cell lung cancer that progressed on radiotherapy plus ipilimumab. The CDR3 DNA reads as TGCGCCAGCAGCTTGGAAGGGAGAATGTACAATGAGCAGTTCTTC. The encoded protein is CASSLEGRMYNEQFF.